This T cell receptor (beta chain) was sequenced during a study of identical twins. Study results and limitations: In drawing conclusions, the study used cross-sectional statistical analysis and did not follow the same donors.

V was pared by 5 bases and J by 6 bases, with 10 bases between. Germline CDR1 is DFQATT and CDR2 is SNEGSKA (reference sequence). CDR3 length: 11 residues. This clonotype has a handful of counts. What it binds is not known. TCRdb passed the 5' RACE reads through MiXCR, listing each CDR3 protein once. This sample yields about 470,000 distinct CDR3 sequences, of which 20% to 25% are seen a single time; 2.9% belongs to the top ten. These data were also reused for a study on T cells expressing NK-cell markers.

The sequence came from a woman aged 18 to 35 in good health. Sequencing used CD4+ T cells sorted from blood. The chain couples TRBV20-1 to TRBJ1-1; D is unresolved. The CDR3 region is CSAPQRSEAFF. The CDR3 DNA reads TGCAGTGCTCCCCAGCGCTCTGAAGCTTTCTTT.